Described below is a single T cell receptor (beta chain) sequence and its context. These data belong to a study of blood T cell repertoires in COVID-19. TCRdb keeps only in-frame clones here, not all; method: immunoSEQ multiplex PCR. The sample holds over 60,000 clones, 82% seen once. This receptor was obtained from an elderly woman with acute or convalescent COVID-19. Material for sequencing was peripheral blood.

The CDR3 DNA sequence: TGCGCCAGCAGCCAAGCACTAGGCAGTATAGATACGCAGTATTTT. Residues: CASSQALGSIDTQYF. This chain joins TRBV4-3 and TRBJ2-3; D is perhaps TRBD2 (5 bases). Germline values: CDR1 LGHNA, CDR2 YSLEER. CDR3 length equals 15 residues. The V end was cut by 1 base, the J end by 5 bases, with 13 bases between.